The present TCR beta chain was sequenced within a study of cytomegalovirus exposure and HLA in healthy donors. The PCR was carried out with 60 Vbeta primers and 13 Jbeta primers. Measured with immunoSEQ multiplex PCR; TCRdb has only the in-frame clones, and not every one. The sample yields about 180,000 clones, around 80% seen once. The V gene's germline CDR1 is WNHNN and CDR2 SYGVQD (reference sequence). The V gene lost 4 bases and the J gene lost 13 bases, with 17 bases spanning the gap. CDR3 length: 13 residues. The TCR sequence derives from a girl aged 10 to 17 in good health and CMV-seropositive. Material: PBMCs. J is TRBJ2-1 and V is TRBV10-1; TRBD1 might be the D (5 bases). CDR3 in DNA: TGCGCCAGCAGTGGTCAGGGAACCGGATACCAGTTCTTC. Its translation: CASSGQGTGYQFF.